Listed below are T cell receptor beta chains from one sample, sequenced in a study of blood T cells in healthy people across ages. TCRdb independently ran MiXCR on the 5' RACE reads; one entry per CDR3 protein. The table includes over a million distinct CDR3 sequences, under 55% detected once. The sample consisted of blood. The receptors here all came from a woman younger than 35 in good health. The CDR3 runs from the conserved cysteine through the conserved F or W. Each record gives: J gene, V gene, clone size, D gene, CDR3 DNA, CDR3 protein. The D gene is left open where the match is weak. Size values are once, few and many counts, or a class for expanded clones, and some rows have none.

J gene: TRBJ1-1
V gene: TRBV12-3/TRBV12-4
clone size: few
D gene: .
CDR3 DNA: TGTGCCAGCAGTTTGAGTGTCTCGAACACTGAAGCTTTCTTT
CDR3 protein: CASSLSVSNTEAFF

J gene: TRBJ2-3
V gene: TRBV20-1
clone size: .
D gene: TRBD2
CDR3 DNA: TGCAGTGCTAGAGACGGCGGGGGGGCCGCAGATACGCAGTATTTT
CDR3 protein: CSARDGGGAADTQYF

J gene: TRBJ2-7
V gene: TRBV27
clone size: .
D gene: TRBD2
CDR3 DNA: TGTGCCAGCAGGGGACTAGCGGACTACGAGCAGTACTTC
CDR3 protein: CASRGLADYEQYF

J gene: TRBJ2-1
V gene: TRBV6-5
clone size: .
D gene: .
CDR3 DNA: TGTGCCAGCAGATCACGACTAGTGGGTCACGGCAATGAGCAGTTCTTC
CDR3 protein: CASRSRLVGHGNEQFF

J gene: TRBJ2-5
V gene: TRBV29-1
clone size: .
D gene: TRBD2
CDR3 DNA: TGCATTCCCGGCGAGCGGGAGTATGATGAGACCCAGTACTTC
CDR3 protein: CIPGEREYDETQYF

J gene: TRBJ2-5
V gene: TRBV6-5
clone size: .
D gene: .
CDR3 DNA: TGTGCCAGCAGTCACGAAGAAGGGTACGAGACCCAGTACTTC
CDR3 protein: CASSHEEGYETQYF

J gene: TRBJ1-2
V gene: TRBV6-5
clone size: few
D gene: TRBD1
CDR3 DNA: TGTGCCAGCAGCCCCCTGGGACAGGGCAGTGAAGGCTACACCTTC
CDR3 protein: CASSPLGQGSEGYTF

J gene: TRBJ1-2
V gene: TRBV4-3
clone size: .
D gene: TRBD1
CDR3 DNA: TGCGCCAGCCGAGACAGGGGCTCCTATGGCTACACCTTC
CDR3 protein: CASRDRGSYGYTF

J gene: TRBJ2-5
V gene: TRBV20-1
clone size: few
D gene: TRBD2
CDR3 DNA: TGCAGTGCTAGAGGAGCGGGGGTACAAGAGACCCAGTACTTC
CDR3 protein: CSARGAGVQETQYF

J gene: TRBJ2-1
V gene: TRBV6-2/TRBV6-3
clone size: few
D gene: .
CDR3 DNA: TGTGCCAGCAGTTACTCCAGGGGATTCTACAATGAGCAGTTCTTC
CDR3 protein: CASSYSRGFYNEQFF

J gene: TRBJ1-5
V gene: TRBV6-5
clone size: .
D gene: .
CDR3 DNA: TGTGCCAGCGGAGTCGCAATGAGGCCCCAGCATTTT
CDR3 protein: CASGVAMRPQHF

J gene: TRBJ2-1
V gene: TRBV20-1
clone size: few
D gene: TRBD2
CDR3 DNA: TGCAGTGCTAGGTCCAGCGGGAGGGAAACAGCGTACAATGAGCAGTTCTTC
CDR3 protein: CSARSSGRETAYNEQFF

J gene: TRBJ2-5
V gene: TRBV29-1
clone size: .
D gene: .
CDR3 DNA: TGCAGCGTGGGTCCCCCGGGGGAGACCCAGTACTTC
CDR3 protein: CSVGPPGETQYF

J gene: TRBJ2-7
V gene: TRBV10-1
clone size: few
D gene: .
CDR3 DNA: TGCGCCAGCAGTACAAAGCAGTACTTC
CDR3 protein: CASSTKQYF

J gene: TRBJ2-2
V gene: TRBV4-1
clone size: few
D gene: .
CDR3 DNA: TGCGCCAGCAGCCACCTAGGACTCGCGAACACCGGGGAGCTGTTTTTT
CDR3 protein: CASSHLGLANTGELFF

J gene: TRBJ2-3
V gene: TRBV4-2
clone size: .
D gene: .
CDR3 DNA: TGTGCCAGCAGTCAAAGCGCCCAGGGGAAAGATACGCAGTATTTT
CDR3 protein: CASSQSAQGKDTQYF

J gene: TRBJ1-2
V gene: TRBV5-6
clone size: .
D gene: .
CDR3 DNA: TGTGCCAGCAGCTTTGCAGGGGTTAACTATGGCTACACCTTC
CDR3 protein: CASSFAGVNYGYTF

J gene: TRBJ2-5
V gene: TRBV20-1
clone size: .
D gene: .
CDR3 DNA: TGCAGTGCGGAAGGACCGAACCAAGAGACCCAGTACTTC
CDR3 protein: CSAEGPNQETQYF

J gene: TRBJ1-1
V gene: TRBV7-6
clone size: .
D gene: TRBD1
CDR3 DNA: TGTGCCAGCAGTTTAGGGGGCAGGAAGACTGAAGCTTTCTTT
CDR3 protein: CASSLGGRKTEAFF

J gene: TRBJ1-2
V gene: TRBV3-1
clone size: few
D gene: TRBD1
CDR3 DNA: TGTGCCAGCAGCCAGGCCCGGACAGGTCGAGGCTACACCTTC
CDR3 protein: CASSQARTGRGYTF

J gene: TRBJ2-7
V gene: TRBV12-3/TRBV12-4
clone size: few
D gene: .
CDR3 DNA: TGTGCCAGCAGTTGGCAGGGCTTCTACGAGCAGTACTTC
CDR3 protein: CASSWQGFYEQYF

J gene: TRBJ2-1
V gene: TRBV20-1
clone size: few
D gene: TRBD1
CDR3 DNA: TGCAGTGCTAGAGATGAAGAGGACAGGGGGTACAATGAGCAGTTCTTC
CDR3 protein: CSARDEEDRGYNEQFF

J gene: TRBJ1-4
V gene: TRBV28
clone size: .
D gene: .
CDR3 DNA: TGTGCCAGCTCAAATACAGGGAATGAAAAACTGTTTTTT
CDR3 protein: CASSNTGNEKLFF